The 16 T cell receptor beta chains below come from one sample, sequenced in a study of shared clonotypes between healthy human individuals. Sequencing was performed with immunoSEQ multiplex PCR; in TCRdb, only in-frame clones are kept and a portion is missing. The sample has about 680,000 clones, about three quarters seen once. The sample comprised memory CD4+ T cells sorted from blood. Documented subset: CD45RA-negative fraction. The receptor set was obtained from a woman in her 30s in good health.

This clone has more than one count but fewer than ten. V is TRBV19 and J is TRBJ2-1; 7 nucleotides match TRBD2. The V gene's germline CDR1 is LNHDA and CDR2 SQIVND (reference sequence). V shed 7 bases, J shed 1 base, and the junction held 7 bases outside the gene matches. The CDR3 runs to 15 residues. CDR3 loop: CASIRTGGSYNEQFF. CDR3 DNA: TGTGCCAGTATAAGGACCGGGGGGTCCTACAATGAGCAGTTCTTC.

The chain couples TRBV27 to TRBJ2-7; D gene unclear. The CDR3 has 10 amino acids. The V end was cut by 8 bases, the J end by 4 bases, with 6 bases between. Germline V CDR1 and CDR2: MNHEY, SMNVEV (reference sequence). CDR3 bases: TGTGCCAGCGGTCGGTACGAGCAGTACTTC. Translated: CASGRYEQYF.

The CDR3 loop reads CASSVTTSRTF. The CDR3, as DNA: TGCGCCAGCAGTGTGACAACTTCTCGCACCTTC. The chain couples TRBV10-1 to TRBJ1-2; D gene ambiguous. Trimming stripped 4 bases from V and 13 bases from J, with 13 bases between. CDR1 and CDR2 from the germline V gene are WNHNN and SYGVQD (reference sequence). CDR3 length: 11 amino acids.

The CDR3 nucleotides read TGCAGCGTTGCAAGTCGGACCGGCTCCTACGAGCAGTACTTC. As protein: CSVASRTGSYEQYF. The J gene is TRBJ2-5, the V gene TRBV29-1; no definite D call. The DNA end lines up better with TRBJ2-7; the J call may be wrong. CDR3 length equals 14 residues. From germline, CDR1 is SQVTM and CDR2 ANQGSEA.

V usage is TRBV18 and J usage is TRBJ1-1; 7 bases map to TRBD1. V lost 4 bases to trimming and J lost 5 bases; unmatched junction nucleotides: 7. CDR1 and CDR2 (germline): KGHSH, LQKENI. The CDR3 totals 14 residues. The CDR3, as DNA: TGTGCCAGCTCACTCGACAGGGTACGAACTGAAGCTTTCTTT. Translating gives CASSLDRVRTEAFF.

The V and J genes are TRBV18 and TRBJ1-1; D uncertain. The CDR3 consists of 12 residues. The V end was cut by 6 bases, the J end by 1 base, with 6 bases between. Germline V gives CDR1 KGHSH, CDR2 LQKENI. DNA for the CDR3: TGTGCCAGCTCCTCGTCGAACACTGAAGCTTTCTTT. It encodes CASSSSNTEAFF.

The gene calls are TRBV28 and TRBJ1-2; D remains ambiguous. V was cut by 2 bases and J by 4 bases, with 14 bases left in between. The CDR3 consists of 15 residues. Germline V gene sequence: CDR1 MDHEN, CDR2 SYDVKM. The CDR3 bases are TGTGCCAGCAGTTTAGGTGGGCAGACAACCTATGGCTACACCTTC. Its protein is CASSLGGQTTYGYTF.

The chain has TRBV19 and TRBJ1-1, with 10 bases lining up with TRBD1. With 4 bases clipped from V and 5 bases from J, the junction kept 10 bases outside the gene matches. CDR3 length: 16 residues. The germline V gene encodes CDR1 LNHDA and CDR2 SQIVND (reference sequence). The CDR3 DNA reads TGTGCCAGTAGTACTAGACAGGGGGCCGGTGTTACTGAAGCTTTCTTT. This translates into CASSTRQGAGVTEAFF.

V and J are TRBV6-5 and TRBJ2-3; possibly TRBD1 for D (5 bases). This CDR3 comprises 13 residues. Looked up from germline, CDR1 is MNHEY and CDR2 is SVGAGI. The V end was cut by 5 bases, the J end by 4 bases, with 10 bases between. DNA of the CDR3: TGTGCCAGCAGTAATCAAGGGGCAGATACGCAGTATTTT. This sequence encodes CASSNQGADTQYF.

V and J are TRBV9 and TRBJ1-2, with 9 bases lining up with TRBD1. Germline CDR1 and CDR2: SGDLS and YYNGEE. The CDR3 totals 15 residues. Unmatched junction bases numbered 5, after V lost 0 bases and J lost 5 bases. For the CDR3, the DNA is TGTGCCAGCAGCGTAGTCGGGACAGGGAATTATGGCTACACCTTC. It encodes CASSVVGTGNYGYTF.

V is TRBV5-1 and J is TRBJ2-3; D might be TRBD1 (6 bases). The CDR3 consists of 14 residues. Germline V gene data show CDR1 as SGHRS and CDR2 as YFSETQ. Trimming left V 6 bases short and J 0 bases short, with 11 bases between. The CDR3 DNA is TGCGCCAGCACCCTAACAGGGAGCACAGATACGCAGTATTTT. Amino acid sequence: CASTLTGSTDTQYF. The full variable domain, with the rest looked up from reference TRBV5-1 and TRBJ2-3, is KAGVTQTPRYLIKTRGQQVTLSCSPISGHRSVSWYQQTPGQGLQFLFEYFSETQRNKGNFPGRFSGRQFSNSRSEMNVSTLELGDSALYLCASTLTGSTDTQYFGPGTRLTVL.

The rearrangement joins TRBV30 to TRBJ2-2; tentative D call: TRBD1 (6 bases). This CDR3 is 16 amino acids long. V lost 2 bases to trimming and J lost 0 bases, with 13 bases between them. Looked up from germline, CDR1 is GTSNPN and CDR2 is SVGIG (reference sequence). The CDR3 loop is CAWSYRAWANTGELFF. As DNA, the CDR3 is TGTGCCTGGAGTTACAGGGCCTGGGCGAACACCGGGGAGCTGTTTTTT. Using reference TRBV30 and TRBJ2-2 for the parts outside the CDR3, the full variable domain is SQTIHQWPATLVQPVGSPLSLECTVEGTSNPNLYWYRQAAGRGLQLLFYSVGIGQISSEVPQNLSASRPQDRQFILSSKKLLLSDSGFYLCAWSYRAWANTGELFFGEGSRLTVL.

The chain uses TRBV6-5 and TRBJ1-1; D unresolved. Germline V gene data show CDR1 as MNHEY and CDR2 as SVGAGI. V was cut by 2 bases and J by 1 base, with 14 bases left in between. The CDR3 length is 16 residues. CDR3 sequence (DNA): TGTGCCAGCAGTTACGCCAGGATAGTAAGGAACACTGAAGCTTTCTTT. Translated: CASSYARIVRNTEAFF.

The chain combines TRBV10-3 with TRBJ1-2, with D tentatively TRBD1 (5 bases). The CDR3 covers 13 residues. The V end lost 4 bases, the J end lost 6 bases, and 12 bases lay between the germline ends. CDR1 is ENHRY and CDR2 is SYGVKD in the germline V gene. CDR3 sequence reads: CAISVGTADGYTF. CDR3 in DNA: TGTGCCATCAGTGTTGGGACGGCCGATGGCTACACCTTC.

The CDR3 region is CASSWGTGSPPYEQYF. CDR3 DNA sequence: TGTGCCAGCAGCTGGGGGACAGGGAGCCCTCCCTACGAGCAGTACTTC. The chain is built from TRBV5-4 and TRBJ2-7, with TRBD1 identical over 9 bases. The length of the CDR3 is 16 residues. From germline, CDR1 is SGHNT and CDR2 YYREEE (reference sequence). Trimming removed 3 bases from V and 2 bases from J; junction bases left unmatched: 9.

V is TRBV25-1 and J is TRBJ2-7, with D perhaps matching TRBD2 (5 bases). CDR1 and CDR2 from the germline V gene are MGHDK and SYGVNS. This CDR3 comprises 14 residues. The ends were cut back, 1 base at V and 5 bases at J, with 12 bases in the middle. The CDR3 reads CASSESLAKHEQYF. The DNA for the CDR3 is TGTGCCAGCAGTGAATCTCTAGCCAAACACGAGCAGTACTTC.